This T cell receptor (beta chain) was found in a study of cytomegalovirus exposure and HLA in healthy donors. In the case of this clone: Its antigen is not known.

PCR used 60 Vbeta primers and 13 Jbeta primers. The protocol was immunoSEQ multiplex PCR, while the TCRdb copy is restricted to in-frame clones and leaves out a portion. The profile shows 80,000 to 130,000 clones, 75% of them singletons. Germline V gives CDR1 SGHNT, CDR2 YYREEE (reference sequence). Trimming left V 2 bases short and J 4 bases short, with 9 bases between. This CDR3 has 14 residues. Study conclusions and caveats: Later analysis found that TCR beta chains associated with HLA were more clonally expanded than other, equally common chains. Follow-up analysis later connected one missense variant in DCLRE1C with trimming of TCR beta V- and J-genes. An analysis was carried out later, and it reportedly showed fewer N-insertions in an Asian-associated ancestry cluster than the approximately 610-donor mean. Near-uniform donor sequencing depth was presumed by presence/absence analyses.

The chain recombines TRBV5-4 with TRBJ2-2; D is possibly TRBD1 (5 bases). The sequence came from a woman aged 18 to 35 in good health and CMV-seropositive. Source material: PBMCs. The CDR3 DNA reads TGTGCCAGCAGCTTCCAGGGTGGCACCGGGGAGCTGTTTTTT. Amino acids: CASSFQGGTGELFF.